The table lists the clone carrying this TCR beta chain with a count of one. The CDR3 consists of 16 residues. Some clones are missing from TCRdb's copy, which holds only in-frame ones; the method was immunoSEQ multiplex PCR. This table has over 40,000 clones, nearly 95% appearing once. This record comes from a study of T cells in tuberculosis. The sample taken for sequencing was PBMCs. The rearrangement uses TRBV1 and TRBJ2-1; no DNA check was done on the table's D call, TRBD2. TRBV1 is a recognized pseudogene. This clonotype was sampled from a donor aged 5 to 30 with latent tuberculosis or without tuberculosis infection. The CDR3 region has the DNA TGCACCAGCAGCCGCACCGGGACTAGCGTGGTCGATGAGCAGTTCTTC. It yields the protein CTSSRTGTSVVDEQFF.